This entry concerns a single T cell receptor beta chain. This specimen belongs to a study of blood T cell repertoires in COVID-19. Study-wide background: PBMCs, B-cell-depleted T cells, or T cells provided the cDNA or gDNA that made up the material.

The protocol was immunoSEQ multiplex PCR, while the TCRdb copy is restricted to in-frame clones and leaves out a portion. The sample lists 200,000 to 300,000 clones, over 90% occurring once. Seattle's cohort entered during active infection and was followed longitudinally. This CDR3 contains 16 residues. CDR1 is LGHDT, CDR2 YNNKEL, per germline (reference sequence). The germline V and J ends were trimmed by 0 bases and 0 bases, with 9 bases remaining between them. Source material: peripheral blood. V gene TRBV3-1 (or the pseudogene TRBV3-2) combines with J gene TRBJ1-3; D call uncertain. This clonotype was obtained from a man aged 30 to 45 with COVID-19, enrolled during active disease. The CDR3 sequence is CASSQDIGSSGNTIYF. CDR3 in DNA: TGTGCCAGCAGCCAAGATATCGGGAGCTCTGGAAACACCATATATTTT.